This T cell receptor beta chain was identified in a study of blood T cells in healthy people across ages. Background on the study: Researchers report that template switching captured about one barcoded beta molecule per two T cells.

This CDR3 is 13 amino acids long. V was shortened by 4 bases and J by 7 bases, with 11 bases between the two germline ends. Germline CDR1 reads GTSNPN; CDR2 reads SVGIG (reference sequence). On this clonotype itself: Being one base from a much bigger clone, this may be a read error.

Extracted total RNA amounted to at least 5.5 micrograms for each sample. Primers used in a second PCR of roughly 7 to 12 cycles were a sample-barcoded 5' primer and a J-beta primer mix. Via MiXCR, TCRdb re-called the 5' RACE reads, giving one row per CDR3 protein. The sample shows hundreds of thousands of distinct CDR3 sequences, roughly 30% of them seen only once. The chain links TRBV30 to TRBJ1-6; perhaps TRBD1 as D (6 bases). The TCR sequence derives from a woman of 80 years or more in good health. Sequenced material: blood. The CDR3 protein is CAWNAGENSPLHF. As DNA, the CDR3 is TGTGCCTGGAATGCAGGGGAGAATTCACCCCTCCACTTT.